Listed here are 21 T cell receptor beta chains from one sample, sequenced in a study of graft-versus-host responses after intestinal transplantation. Method: immunoSEQ multiplex PCR; TCRdb's copy keeps in-frame clones and lacks some. The sample consists of fewer than 150,000 clones, more than 80% of them appearing once. These TCRs' antigens remain unknown. The sequenced sample was unstimulated CD4+ T cells sorted from spleen or lymph node cells, obtained before intestinal transplant. These TCRs come from a human donor who received an intestinal transplant.

This sequence joins TRBV7-6 and TRBJ2-5; TRBD1 is a possible D gene (5 bases). There are 14 residues in the CDR3. CDR1 SGHVS and CDR2 FNYEAQ come from the germline V gene. Trimming took off 2 bases at V and 1 base at J, with 8 bases between the two ends. The DNA for the CDR3 is TGTGCCAGCAGCTTAAGCACAGGCCAAGAGACCCAGTACTTC. Protein product: CASSLSTGQETQYF.

This chain links TRBV9 with TRBJ1-3; tentative D call: TRBD1 (6 bases). From germline, CDR1 is SGDLS and CDR2 YYNGEE. Between the trimmed V and J ends, which lost 4 bases and 3 bases, there was a span of 8 bases. The length of the CDR3 is 13 residues. The DNA for the CDR3 is TGTGCCAGCAGCAGGGGGGGTGGAAACACCATATATTTT. Protein sequence: CASSRGGGNTIYF.

J is TRBJ2-7 and V is TRBV15, with D perhaps matching TRBD1 (6 bases). The CDR3 runs 15 residues. Germline CDR1 and CDR2: LNHNV and YYDKDF (reference sequence). The ends were cut back, 5 bases at V and 0 bases at J, with 14 bases in the middle. The CDR3 sequence is CATSALRGSSYEQYF. The CDR3 DNA follows: TGTGCCACCAGCGCGTTGAGGGGGAGCTCCTACGAGCAGTACTTC.

CDR3 residues: CASRRIQGGGSPLHF. CDR3 DNA: TGTGCCAGCAGGCGAATACAGGGCGGAGGTTCACCCCTCCACTTT. This chain connects TRBV6-6 to TRBJ1-6; TRBD1 is a possible D gene (6 bases). Trimming left V 6 bases short and J 9 bases short, with 18 bases between. CDR3 size: 15 residues. Germline V gives CDR1 MNHNY, CDR2 SVGAGI (reference sequence).

V usage is TRBV15 and J usage is TRBJ2-1; 8 bases map to TRBD2. There are 15 residues in the CDR3. With V trimmed by 2 bases and J by 3 bases, 3 bases remained unmatched. The germline V gene has CDR1 LNHNV and CDR2 YYDKDF (reference sequence). The CDR3 nucleotides read TGTGCCACCAGCAGAACCAGCGGGGGCTACAATGAGCAGTTCTTC. Translating gives CATSRTSGGYNEQFF.

The V call is TRBV9, the J call TRBJ2-7; 12 nucleotides line up with TRBD2. The J segment lost 1 base and the V segment lost 0 bases, leaving 5 bases of the junction unmatched. Germline V gene sequence: CDR1 SGDLS, CDR2 YYNGEE. There are 17 residues in the CDR3. The CDR3 coding sequence is TGTGCCAGCAGCGTAGTTACTAGCGGGGGGTCATCCTACGAGCAGTACTTC. This codes for CASSVVTSGGSSYEQYF.

This clone appeared once. The V gene is TRBV5-5, the J gene TRBJ1-6; no definite D call. CDR1 and CDR2 from the germline V gene are SGHKS and YYEKEE (reference sequence). The V and J ends lost 4 bases and 5 bases respectively, with 10 bases between them. The CDR3 runs to 14 residues. The CDR3 bases are TGTGCCAGCAGCCTGGCGTTTGATAATTCACCCCTCCACTTT. It is translated as CASSLAFDNSPLHF.

The chain employs TRBV19 and TRBJ1-3; 7 bases fit TRBD1. The CDR3 is 15 amino acids. J gave up 4 bases and V 7 bases, and 10 bases lay outside the gene matches. Germline assignment: CDR1 LNHDA and CDR2 SQIVND (reference sequence). The CDR3 sequence is CASKTGTASGNTIYF. CDR3 sequence (DNA): TGTGCCAGTAAAACCGGGACAGCCTCCGGAAACACCATATATTTT.

Comment on this clone: Compared with germline, one end of the junction differs, possibly owing to a read error. The V and J genes are TRBV5-4 and TRBJ2-4, with D perhaps matching TRBD1 (6 bases). The CDR3 covers 13 residues. Germline V gene data show CDR1 as SGHNT and CDR2 as YYREEE (reference sequence). As DNA, the CDR3 is TGTGCCAGCACCTTGGACAGAGGAGACATTCAGTACTTC. Residues: CASTLDRGDIQYF.

The rearrangement joins TRBV18 to TRBJ2-1; D gene uncertain. V was trimmed by 6 bases and J by 7 bases, leaving 16 bases between them. Germline assignment: CDR1 KGHSH and CDR2 LQKENI. CDR3 size: 14 residues. CDR3 nucleotides: TGTGCCAGCTCCCTTGATCACGGCGGAAATGAGCAGTTCTTC. Residues: CASSLDHGGNEQFF.

The chain has TRBV6-5 and TRBJ2-5; 7 nucleotides align to TRBD1. The V gene's germline CDR1 is MNHEY and CDR2 SVGAGI. Trimming took 10 bases from V and 0 from J; bases not matched to a gene: 8. The CDR3 totals 14 residues. CDR3 coding DNA: TGTGCCAATCCCCACAGGGGTCACCAAGAGACCCAGTACTTC. Protein sequence: CANPHRGHQETQYF.

V usage is TRBV7-9 and J usage is TRBJ1-3, with a weak D call TRBD1 (6 bases). This CDR3 contains 14 residues. V shed 5 bases and J shed 0 bases, with 8 bases lying between them. Germline CDR1 is SEHNR and CDR2 is FQNEAQ (reference sequence). DNA of the CDR3: TGTGCCAGCAGCCCCAGGGGCTCTGGAAACACCATATATTTT. It specifies CASSPRGSGNTIYF.

This chain connects TRBV7-8 to TRBJ1-2; D gene uncertain. The CDR3 has 12 residues. The germline V gene has CDR1 SGHVS and CDR2 FQNEAQ. With 3 bases removed from V and 8 bases from J, the gap between germline ends came to 10 bases. The CDR3 DNA follows: TGTGCCAGCAGCTTTGGAGTTCAAGGCTACACCTTC. Residues: CASSFGVQGYTF.

As for this clone: At one of its ends the junction is not consistent with the germline gene, which may arise from a read error. V gene TRBV11-3 combines with J gene TRBJ2-3; D ambiguous. CDR3 size: 12 residues. Per the germline V gene, CDR1 is SGHNT and CDR2 is YENEEA. The CDR3 nucleotides read TGTGCCAGCAGCTTAGGAGCTAGAGACCAGAATTTT. This gives the protein CASSLGARDQNF.

The V and J genes are TRBV6-5 and TRBJ1-2; D gene unclear. The CDR3 has 15 residues. The V and J ends lost 2 bases and 1 base respectively, with 11 bases between them. Germline V gene lookup returns CDR1 MNHEY and CDR2 SVGAGI. The CDR3 region is CASSYSQNDNYGYTF. CDR3 bases: TGTGCCAGCAGTTACAGCCAAAATGATAACTATGGCTACACCTTC.

As DNA, the CDR3 is TGTGCCAGCAGCGCAATCGGGCTTAGCACAGATACGCAGTATTTT. Translating it yields CASSAIGLSTDTQYF. V is TRBV13 and J is TRBJ2-3; D unresolved. V was shortened by 5 bases and J by 0 bases, with 12 bases between the two germline ends. Germline V gene data show CDR1 as PRHDT and CDR2 as FYEKMQ (reference sequence). This CDR3 has 15 amino acids.

This rearrangement joins TRBV6-1 to TRBJ2-4; 10 bases fit TRBD2. The germline gives CDR1 MNHNS, CDR2 SASEGT. This CDR3 spans 14 amino acids. Trimming at V came to 11 bases and at J to 3 bases, leaving 7 bases not matched to a gene. CDR3 residues: CAGSSGGFKNIQYF. CDR3 nucleotides: TGTGCCGGGTCTAGCGGGGGCTTCAAAAACATTCAGTACTTC.

The chain is built from TRBV5-6 and TRBJ1-4, with D maybe TRBD1 (5 bases). This CDR3 contains 15 residues. Deletions cut 3 bases from V and 0 bases from J, with 9 bases between. CDR1 is SGHDT, CDR2 YYEEEE, per germline. CDR3 in amino acids: CASSSWDSTNEKLFF. DNA for the CDR3: TGTGCCAGCAGCTCTTGGGACTCAACTAATGAAAAACTGTTTTTT.

The chain joins TRBV19 to TRBJ1-2; perhaps TRBD1 as D (5 bases). This CDR3 spans 14 amino acids. The germline V and J ends were trimmed by 3 bases and 4 bases, with 12 bases remaining between them. CDR1 is LNHDA and CDR2 is SQIVND in the germline V gene (reference sequence). Here the CDR3 reads CASSMPGFTYGYTF. The CDR3 region has the DNA TGTGCCAGTAGTATGCCAGGGTTTACCTATGGCTACACCTTC.

The rearrangement links TRBV6-5 to TRBJ2-5; the D call may be TRBD1 or TRBD2 (7 bases each). The CDR3 spans 13 residues. V was clipped by 6 bases and J by 5 bases, with 13 bases between them. Germline V gene sequence: CDR1 MNHEY, CDR2 SVGAGI. This CDR3 reads CASRGGGGETQYF. For the CDR3, the DNA is TGTGCCAGCAGGGGAGGGGGCGGTGAGACCCAGTACTTC.

The V gene is TRBV6-1, the J gene TRBJ1-1; D is perhaps TRBD1 (5 bases). The V and J ends lost 7 bases and 5 bases respectively, with 17 bases between them. There are 14 residues in the CDR3. Per germline, CDR1 MNHNS and CDR2 SASEGT. DNA for the CDR3: TGTGCCAGCATTTATCAACAGGTTGCAACTGAAGCTTTCTTT. As protein: CASIYQQVATEAFF.